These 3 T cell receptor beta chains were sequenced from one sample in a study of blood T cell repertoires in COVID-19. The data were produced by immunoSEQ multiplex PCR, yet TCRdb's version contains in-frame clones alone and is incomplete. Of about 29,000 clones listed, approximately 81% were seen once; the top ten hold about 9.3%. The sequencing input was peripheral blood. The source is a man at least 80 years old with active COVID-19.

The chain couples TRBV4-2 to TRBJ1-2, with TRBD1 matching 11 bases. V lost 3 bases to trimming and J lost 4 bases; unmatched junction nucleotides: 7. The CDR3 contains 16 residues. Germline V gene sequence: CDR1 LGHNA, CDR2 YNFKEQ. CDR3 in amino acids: CASSHTGTGGSYGYTF. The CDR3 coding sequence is TGTGCCAGCAGCCACACCGGGACAGGGGGGTCCTATGGCTACACCTTC.

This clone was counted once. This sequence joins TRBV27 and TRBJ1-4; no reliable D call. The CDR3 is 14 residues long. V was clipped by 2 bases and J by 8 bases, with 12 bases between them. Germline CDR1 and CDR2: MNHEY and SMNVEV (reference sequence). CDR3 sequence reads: CASSLRGLGEKLFF. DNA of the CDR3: TGTGCCAGCAGTTTAAGAGGGTTGGGGGAAAAACTGTTTTTT.

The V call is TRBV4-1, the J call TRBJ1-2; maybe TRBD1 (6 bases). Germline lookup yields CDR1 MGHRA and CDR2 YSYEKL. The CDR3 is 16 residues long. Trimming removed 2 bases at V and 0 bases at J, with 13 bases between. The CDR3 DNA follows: TGCGCCAGCAGCCAACCTACAGGGACCGCTAACTATGGCTACACCTTC. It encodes CASSQPTGTANYGYTF.